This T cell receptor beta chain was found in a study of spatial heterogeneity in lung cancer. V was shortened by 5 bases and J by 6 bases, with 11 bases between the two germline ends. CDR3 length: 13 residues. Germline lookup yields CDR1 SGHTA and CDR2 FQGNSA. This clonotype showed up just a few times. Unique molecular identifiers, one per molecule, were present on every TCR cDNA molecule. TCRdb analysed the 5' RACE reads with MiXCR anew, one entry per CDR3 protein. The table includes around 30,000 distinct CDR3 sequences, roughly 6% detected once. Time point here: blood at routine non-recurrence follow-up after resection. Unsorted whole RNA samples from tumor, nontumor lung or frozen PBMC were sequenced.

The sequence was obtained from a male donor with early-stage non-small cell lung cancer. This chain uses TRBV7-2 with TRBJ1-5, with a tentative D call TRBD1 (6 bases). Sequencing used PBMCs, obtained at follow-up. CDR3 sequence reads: CASSEQGFQPQHF. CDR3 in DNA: TGTGCCAGCAGCGAACAGGGTTTTCAGCCCCAGCATTTT.